The 8 T cell receptor beta chains below come from one sample, sequenced in a study of cytomegalovirus exposure and HLA in healthy donors. It was with 60 Vbeta and 13 Jbeta primers that the PCR ran. The data were produced by immunoSEQ multiplex PCR, yet TCRdb's version contains in-frame clones alone and is incomplete. The table lists under 200,000 clones, 84% of them singletons. Sequencing was done on a sample of PBMCs. The receptors stem from a young man in good health and CMV-seronegative.

V gene TRBV6-1 combines with J gene TRBJ1-2; 8 bases are a match to TRBD1. Germline V gene sequence: CDR1 MNHNS, CDR2 SASEGT. The V and J ends lost 6 bases and 0 bases, in that order; junction bases with no gene match: 6. The CDR3 sequence is 15 residues long. CDR3 amino acids: CASRLTGASNYGYTF. CDR3 nucleotide sequence: TGTGCCAGCAGGCTGACAGGGGCATCTAACTATGGCTACACCTTC.

V is TRBV10-2 and J is TRBJ1-4; weak D call: TRBD1 (5 bases). The CDR3 is 14 residues long. Germline V gene data show CDR1 as WSHSY and CDR2 as SAAADI. V lost 6 bases to trimming and J lost 6 bases, with 14 bases between them. The CDR3 sequence: CASRHQGRDEKLFF. In DNA form, the CDR3 reads TGCGCCAGCAGACACCAGGGCCGGGATGAAAAACTGTTTTTT.

The chain employs TRBV4-1 and TRBJ2-7; possibly TRBD1 for D (6 bases). The CDR3 totals 17 residues. CDR1 is MGHRA, CDR2 YSYEKL, per germline. Trimming took off 4 bases at V and 0 bases at J, with 19 bases between the two ends. CDR3 sequence (DNA): TGCGCCAGCAGCCTCCGGGCCACAGGGTTCAGCTCCTACGAGCAGTACTTC. It yields the protein CASSLRATGFSSYEQYF.

The V call is TRBV30, the J call TRBJ2-7, with a weak D call TRBD1 (5 bases). The CDR3 is made up of 14 amino acids. Germline V gene lookup returns CDR1 GTSNPN and CDR2 SVGIG (reference sequence). V shed 3 bases and J shed 1 base, with 13 bases lying between them. Here the CDR3 reads CAWSRASISYEQYF. The CDR3 bases are TGTGCCTGGAGCAGGGCATCCATTTCCTACGAGCAGTACTTC. Combining the CDR3 with reference TRBV30 and TRBJ2-7 gives the whole variable domain SQTIHQWPATLVQPVGSPLSLECTVEGTSNPNLYWYRQAAGRGLQLLFYSVGIGQISSEVPQNLSASRPQDRQFILSSKKLLLSDSGFYLCAWSRASISYEQYFGPGTRLTVT.

This clone was counted between two and nine times. The identical CDR3 is also encoded by other nucleotide sequences in the sample. The rearrangement links TRBV10-3 to TRBJ2-1, with TRBD2 matching over 9 bases. After removal of 0 bases from V and 4 bases from J, the junction contained 7 bases not matched to a gene. Germline lookup yields CDR1 ENHRY and CDR2 SYGVKD. CDR3 size: 17 residues. For the CDR3, the DNA is TGTGCCATCAGTGAGTCGAGGGCTAGCGGGGATTACAATGAGCAGTTCTTC. This codes for CAISESRASGDYNEQFF.

The chain joins TRBV5-1 to TRBJ2-7, with D tentatively TRBD1 (6 bases). V shed 5 bases and J shed 5 bases, with 14 bases lying between them. Germline CDR1 reads SGHRS; CDR2 reads YFSETQ. This CDR3 region has 13 residues. CDR3 protein: CASRGHEYDEQYF. The DNA for the CDR3 is TGCGCCAGCAGGGGACACGAATACGACGAGCAGTACTTC. Full variable domain (missing parts from reference TRBV5-1 and TRBJ2-7): KAGVTQTPRYLIKTRGQQVTLSCSPISGHRSVSWYQQTPGQGLQFLFEYFSETQRNKGNFPGRFSGRQFSNSRSEMNVSTLELGDSALYLCASRGHEYDEQYFGPGTRLTVT.

The V and J genes are TRBV11-2 and TRBJ2-7; 7 bases agree with TRBD2. J was trimmed by 6 bases and V by 5 bases; bases with no gene match: 10. Per germline, CDR1 SGHAT and CDR2 FQNNGV. The CDR3 loop spans 14 amino acids. For the CDR3, the DNA is TGTGCCAGCAGCCCCACGAGGGGAGGGATCGAGCAGTACTTC. Its translation is CASSPTRGGIEQYF.

Note on this clone: The junction differs from germline at one of its ends, possibly a read error. The gene calls are TRBV5-1 and TRBJ1-1; D not certain. The CDR3 has 15 residues. Germline CDR1 and CDR2: SGHRS and YFSETQ. CDR3 region: CASSLGSGRGTEAFF. CDR3 DNA sequence: TGCGCCAGCAGTTTGGGCAGCGGGCGTGGCACTGAAGCTTTCTTT.